A single sample is the source of the 11 T cell receptor beta chains below, sequenced in a study of identical twins. One entry per CDR3 protein results from TCRdb running MiXCR on the 5' RACE reads. The table records under 450,000 distinct CDR3 sequences, 18% of them present only once. What was sequenced was naive T cells sorted from blood. The source of these receptors is a man in his fifties in good health.

This chain joins TRBV3-1 and TRBJ2-7; TRBD1 matches at 7 bases. The CDR3 is 14 residues long. Germline CDR1 reads LGHDT; CDR2 reads YNNKEL (reference sequence). Trimming cost V 4 bases and J 7 bases; bases outside gene matches: 10. The CDR3 is CASSRIWDSDEQYF. Written as DNA, the CDR3 is TGTGCCAGCAGCCGAATCTGGGACAGCGATGAGCAGTACTTC.

Only a few counts were recorded for this clonotype. The chain is built from TRBV3-1 and TRBJ2-1; 9 bases align to TRBD2. With 2 bases clipped from V and 8 bases from J, the junction kept 16 bases outside the gene matches. From germline, CDR1 is LGHDT and CDR2 YNNKEL (reference sequence). This CDR3 comprises 18 residues. In nucleotides, the CDR3 is TGTGCCAGCAGCCAATCTTGGGGGGTAGCGGGAGAAGGAGATGAGCAGTTCTTC. Residues: CASSQSWGVAGEGDEQFF.

This clonotype was seen repeatedly, ten times or more. The rearrangement links TRBV20-1 to TRBJ2-7; D possibly corresponds to TRBD1 (6 bases). Trimming left V 3 bases short and J 1 base short, with 13 bases between. Germline V gene sequence: CDR1 DFQATT, CDR2 SNEGSKA (reference sequence). The length of the CDR3 is 14 residues. CDR3 region: CSARSVRGSYEQYF. In DNA, the CDR3 is TGCAGTGCTAGGTCGGTCAGGGGATCCTACGAGCAGTACTTC.

This clonotype was observed at least ten times. The gene calls are TRBV5-1 and TRBJ2-3; 9 nucleotides agree with TRBD1. Germline trimming cut 4 bases from V and 7 bases from J; bases unmatched to any gene: 10. CDR3 length: 15 residues. Germline lookup yields CDR1 SGHRS and CDR2 YFSETQ. The CDR3 DNA follows: TGCGCCAGCAGCGGGCCGGGACAGGGATCAAATACGCAGTATTTT. Its protein product is CASSGPGQGSNTQYF.

This rearrangement joins TRBV9 to TRBJ2-1; a possible D gene is TRBD2 (5 bases). V gave up 0 bases and J gave up 6 bases, with 13 bases separating them. Germline V lookup: CDR1 SGDLS, CDR2 YYNGEE. The CDR3 is made up of 15 amino acids. CDR3 region: CASSVGAGVSNEQFF. CDR3 coding DNA: TGTGCCAGCAGCGTAGGGGCGGGTGTTAGCAATGAGCAGTTCTTC.

The rearrangement joins TRBV29-1 to TRBJ2-3, with 11 bases identical to TRBD2. Trimming at V came to 7 bases and at J to 3 bases, leaving 6 bases not matched to a gene. CDR1 SQVTM and CDR2 ANQGSEA come from the germline V gene. This CDR3 spans 14 amino acids. The CDR3 reads CSAFASGRTDTQYF. The CDR3 DNA is TGCAGCGCCTTCGCTAGCGGGAGGACAGATACGCAGTATTTT.

The V call is TRBV7-2, the J call TRBJ2-1, with 7 bases identical to TRBD1. Germline V gene data show CDR1 as SGHTA and CDR2 as FQGNSA. CDR3 size: 14 residues. J lost 7 bases, V lost 5 bases, and 8 bases had no gene match. The CDR3 DNA is TGTGCCAGCAGCACCCGACAGGGCACGAATGAGCAGTTCTTC. Translated, it gives CASSTRQGTNEQFF.

This clonotype was seen at least ten times. Written as DNA, the CDR3 is TGTGCCAGCAGCGTAGGGAAAAGGGACAGGGTCTACAATGAGCAGTTCTTC. It translates to CASSVGKRDRVYNEQFF. This sequence joins TRBV9 and TRBJ2-1; TRBD1 matches 9 bases. The V gene end was trimmed by 0 bases and the J gene end by 3 bases; junction bases not matched to a gene: 7. Germline V gene sequence: CDR1 SGDLS, CDR2 YYNGEE. This CDR3 is built from 17 residues.

Only a few counts were recorded for this clonotype. The chain links TRBV20-1 to TRBJ2-7; 7 bases are a match to TRBD2. This CDR3 is 13 amino acids long. The germline gives CDR1 DFQATT, CDR2 SNEGSKA (reference sequence). V was pared by 3 bases and J by 1 base, with 3 bases of the junction left unmatched. The CDR3 bases are TGCAGTGCTAGTCTAGCGGTATCCTACGAGCAGTACTTC. Translated: CSASLAVSYEQYF.

This chain connects TRBV12-3 or TRBV12-4 to TRBJ2-7, with 8 bases that match TRBD1. The CDR3 loop spans 16 amino acids. The V segment lost 2 bases and the J segment 7 bases; nucleotides outside the gene matches: 13. DNA for the CDR3: TGTGCCAGCAGTTTAACGCGGGACAGGCATTTGGGGGAGCAGTACTTC. It translates to CASSLTRDRHLGEQYF.

This clonotype has only a few counts. The chain has TRBV10-3 and TRBJ2-2; perhaps TRBD2 as D (5 bases). This CDR3 has 16 residues. Germline V lookup: CDR1 ENHRY, CDR2 SYGVKD. The V gene lost 2 bases and the J gene lost 3 bases, with 13 bases spanning the gap. CDR3 amino acids: CAISERRGSDTGELFF. The DNA of the CDR3 is TGTGCCATCAGTGAGCGTCGGGGTTCGGACACCGGGGAGCTGTTTTTT.